Each of the 14 T cell receptor beta chains below was sequenced from the same sample in a study of blood T cell repertoires in COVID-19. Here immunoSEQ multiplex PCR was the method, and the copy in TCRdb shows in-frame clones only, minus some. The sample shows about 290,000 clones, around nine tenths of them seen only once. Material: peripheral blood. All receptors come from a woman in her 40s who had recovered from COVID-19.

This sequence joins TRBV10-3 and TRBJ1-4; 7 bases fit TRBD1. V lost 10 bases, J lost 4 bases, and 6 bases stayed unmatched. Germline V gene data show CDR1 as ENHRY and CDR2 as SYGVKD. The CDR3 spans 13 residues. CDR3 bases: TGTGCCACCCACGACAGGGATAATGAAAAACTGTTTTTT. It yields the protein CATHDRDNEKLFF.

V gene TRBV30 combines with J gene TRBJ2-1; 7 bases match TRBD2. The J segment lost 7 bases and the V segment lost 0 bases, leaving 24 bases of the junction unmatched. Germline values: CDR1 GTSNPN, CDR2 SVGIG (reference sequence). This CDR3 has 20 residues. The CDR3 nucleotides read TGTGCCTGGAGTGTACTGTTCACCCAGAGCCGGGGCAAGCGGGGAAATGAGCAGTTCTTC. Protein sequence: CAWSVLFTQSRGKRGNEQFF.

The chain employs TRBV7-2 and TRBJ2-3; maybe TRBD1 (6 bases). V was shortened by 1 base and J by 3 bases, with 11 bases between the two germline ends. The CDR3 contains 15 residues. Germline assignment: CDR1 SGHTA and CDR2 FQGNSA. CDR3 sequence reads: CASSLGGGITDTQYF. DNA for the CDR3: TGTGCCAGCAGCTTAGGAGGGGGTATAACAGATACGCAGTATTTT. The full variable domain, rest sourced from reference TRBV7-2 and TRBJ2-3, is GAGVSQSPSNKVTEKGKDVELRCDPISGHTALYWYRQSLGQGLEFLIYFQGNSAPDKSGLPSDRFSAERTGGSVSTLTIQRTQQEDSAVYLCASSLGGGITDTQYFGPGTRLTVL.

The chain carries TRBV4-2 and TRBJ2-7, with a possible D match to TRBD2 (6 bases). The germline V and J ends were trimmed by 5 bases and 0 bases, with 14 bases remaining between them. This CDR3 contains 15 residues. The germline CDR1 and CDR2 sequences are LGHNA and YNFKEQ. The CDR3 is CASSSGDFSSYEQYF. Here the CDR3 DNA reads TGTGCCAGCAGCTCGGGAGACTTCAGCTCCTACGAGCAGTACTTC.

The chain is built from TRBV7-3 and TRBJ2-1, with 7 bases that match TRBD2. V gave up 0 bases and J gave up 2 bases; unmatched junction bases: 1. CDR1 SGHTA and CDR2 FQGTGA come from the germline V gene. The CDR3 sequence is 15 residues long. The CDR3 region has the DNA TGTGCCAGCAGCTTAACCCGGGAGGCCTACAATGAGCAGTTCTTC. Residues: CASSLTREAYNEQFF.

This clone was seen a few times. V gene TRBV7-2 combines with J gene TRBJ2-6; D not certain. Trimming removed 2 bases at V and 4 bases at J, with 6 bases between. Germline CDR1 reads SGHTA; CDR2 reads FQGNSA. The CDR3 consists of 14 residues. In DNA form, the CDR3 reads TGTGCCAGCAGCTTAAACTCCGGGGCCAACGTCCTGACTTTC. Translated: CASSLNSGANVLTF.

This clone has a single count. V gene TRBV6-5 combines with J gene TRBJ1-2, with 11 positions matching TRBD1. After removal of 7 bases from V and 5 bases from J, the junction contained 9 bases not matched to a gene. The CDR3 contains 15 residues. Germline lookup yields CDR1 MNHEY and CDR2 SVGAGI. The chain's CDR3 is CASTSGQGVWYGYTF. CDR3 sequence (DNA): TGTGCCAGCACCTCGGGACAGGGGGTATGGTATGGCTACACCTTC.

The chain employs TRBV28 and TRBJ1-3; D is undetermined. Germline-derived CDR1 and CDR2 are MDHEN and SYDVKM. The CDR3 extends over 13 amino acids. V dropped 5 bases and J dropped 7 bases, with 12 bases sitting between them. CDR3 loop: CASSKALGNTIYF. DNA for the CDR3: TGTGCCAGCAGTAAAGCCCTCGGGAACACCATATATTTT.

The table lists this clone with a count of one. The J gene is TRBJ2-1, the V gene TRBV27; 15 bases align to TRBD2. Germline CDR1 MNHEY, CDR2 SMNVEV (reference sequence). The junction had 5 bases not matched to a gene; V was cut back by 7 bases and J by 7 bases. This CDR3 spans 15 amino acids. The CDR3 spells CASTPGTSGRNEQFF. The DNA of the CDR3 is TGTGCCAGCACCCCCGGGACTAGCGGGAGGAATGAGCAGTTCTTC.

The chain couples TRBV24-1 to TRBJ2-1; 9 bases map to TRBD2. The V segment lost 4 bases and the J segment 6 bases; nucleotides outside the gene matches: 6. This CDR3 comprises 15 residues. The germline CDR1 and CDR2 sequences are KGHDR and SFDVKD. DNA for the CDR3: TGTGCCACCAGTGACTATAGCGGGAGTAGCAATGAGCAGTTCTTC. It yields the protein CATSDYSGSSNEQFF.

The chain couples TRBV27 to TRBJ2-7; D is perhaps TRBD2 (6 bases). Trimming took off 5 bases at V and 3 bases at J, with 14 bases between the two ends. The CDR3 has 14 residues. Per germline, CDR1 MNHEY and CDR2 SMNVEV (reference sequence). This CDR3 is CASSTGTGYYEQYF. For the CDR3, the DNA is TGTGCCAGCAGTACGGGGACTGGTTACTACGAGCAGTACTTC.

This clone was seen a single time. The V gene is TRBV11-2, the J gene TRBJ2-1; 7 nucleotides align to TRBD2. Germline CDR1 reads SGHAT; CDR2 reads FQNNGV. With V trimmed by 3 bases and J by 5 bases, 4 bases remained unmatched. CDR3 length: 14 residues. The CDR3 DNA sequence: TGTGCCAGCAGCTTCCTAGCGGAGAACAATGAGCAGTTCTTC. Translating it yields CASSFLAENNEQFF.

The rearrangement joins TRBV6-6 to TRBJ2-5; D call uncertain. V was clipped by 6 bases and J by 8 bases, with 13 bases between them. Germline CDR1 reads MNHNY; CDR2 reads SVGAGI (reference sequence). The CDR3 sequence is 12 residues long. The CDR3 DNA is TGTGCCAGCAGAGGAGCTATGGAAACCCAGTACTTC. It translates to CASRGAMETQYF.

The rearrangement links TRBV29-1 to TRBJ2-3; 8 nucleotides line up with TRBD1. Germline V CDR1 and CDR2: SQVTM, ANQGSEA. This CDR3 contains 15 residues. V trimming: 4 bases; J trimming: 1 base; junction bases outside the gene matches: 7. CDR3 protein: CSVGPGGFGTDTQYF. The DNA for the CDR3 is TGCAGCGTTGGCCCAGGGGGCTTCGGCACAGATACGCAGTATTTT.